This T cell receptor (beta chain) appears in the sequencing data of a study of PD-1 blockade in classical Hodgkin lymphoma. Whole-study results and caveats: Baseline diversity resembling that of newly diagnosed patients was seen in complete responders. Relative to healthy donors, newly diagnosed patients reportedly had lower baseline TCR diversity, which was reported as lower still in relapsed/refractory patients.

The CDR3 has 14 residues. Germline V CDR1 and CDR2: SNHLY, FYNNEI. V lost 6 bases to trimming and J lost 4 bases, with 13 bases between them. Stated time point: cycle 4 day 1 (C4D1), after 5 to 7 weeks of nivolumab. All patients experienced relapse after autologous stem cell transplantation, and brentuximab vedotin exposure was variable. Negative selection with magnetic separation was used to purify CD4+ T cells from thawed PBMCs. Best outcomes ranged across complete response, partial response and progressive disease. Sequenced by immunoSEQ multiplex PCR; TCRdb stores in-frame clones only, minus some. Among tens of thousands of clones listed, 70% to 80% were seen once. This clone was picked up a small number of times. The antigen remains undetermined.

The chain is built from TRBV2 and TRBJ1-3; a weak D match, TRBD1 (6 bases). The clonotype comes from a human donor with classical Hodgkin lymphoma. The source was CD4+ T cells from blood, collected before the fourth cycle of nivolumab. The CDR3 here is CASSETGPGNTIYF. In DNA, the CDR3 is TGTGCCAGCAGCGAAACAGGGCCCGGAAACACCATATATTTT. Full variable domain (remainder filled in from reference TRBV2 and TRBJ1-3): EPEVTQTPSHQVTQMGQEVILRCVPISNHLYFYWYRQILGQKVEFLVSFYNNEISEKSEIFDDQFSVERPDGSNFTLKIRSTKLEDSAMYFCASSETGPGNTIYFGEGSWLTVV.